A single count supports the clone carrying this TCR beta chain. Its antigen is not known. The entry originates in a study of vaccination effects on CD4 cells after COVID-19. Expansion with viral peptide pools was applied to antigen-specific CD4+ T cells by the ViraFEST assay prior to sequencing. Following culture for nine to ten days, CD4+ T cells were isolated. Participants completed two doses of the BNT162b2 or mRNA-1273 vaccine. Germline CDR1 is LNHNV and CDR2 is YYDKDF (reference sequence). V shed 1 base and J 1 base; nucleotides not matched to a gene: 5. The CDR3 has 16 residues. Clones were sequenced by immunoSEQ multiplex PCR, and TCRdb holds only the in-frame ones, with some missing. The profile covers roughly 59,000 clones, with roughly three quarters appearing a single time and roughly 2% taken by the ten largest.

The clonotype originates from a human donor who received a COVID-19 vaccine. The rearrangement links TRBV15 to TRBJ2-3; 7 nucleotides match TRBD1. The sequenced sample was CD4+ T cells from PBMCs cultured with HCoV-OC43 spike peptides, obtained after COVID-19 vaccination. Sample subset: HCoV-OC43 spike overlapping peptide pool stimulation. The chain's CDR3 is CATSRGDTGGTDTQYF. CDR3 DNA sequence: TGTGCCACCAGCAGAGGGGACACAGGGGGCACAGATACGCAGTATTTT.